This TCR beta chain came from a study of technical replicates of blood from several donors. Germline values: CDR1 KGHSH, CDR2 LQKENI. V lost 1 base, J lost 10 bases, and 11 bases lay in between. CDR3 length: 13 residues. TCRdb's table, derived via immunoSEQ multiplex PCR, lists solely in-frame clones and lacks some. Of about 83,000 clones in the sample, around 95% were seen once. The sequencing input was T cells isolated from PBMCs. The sequence derives from a human donor in good health. This chain joins TRBV18 and TRBJ2-1; D may be TRBD2 (5 bases). CDR3 in DNA: TGTGCCAGCTCACCACGGGCGGCGGGCGAGCAGTTCTTC. Protein: CASSPRAAGEQFF. The variable domain in full, with the rest retrieved from reference TRBV18 and TRBJ2-1, is NAGVMQNPRHLVRRRGQEARLRCSPMKGHSHVYWYRQLPEEGLKFMVYLQKENIIDESGMPKERFSAEFPKEGPSILRIQQVVRGDSAAYFCASSPRAAGEQFFGPGTRLTVL.